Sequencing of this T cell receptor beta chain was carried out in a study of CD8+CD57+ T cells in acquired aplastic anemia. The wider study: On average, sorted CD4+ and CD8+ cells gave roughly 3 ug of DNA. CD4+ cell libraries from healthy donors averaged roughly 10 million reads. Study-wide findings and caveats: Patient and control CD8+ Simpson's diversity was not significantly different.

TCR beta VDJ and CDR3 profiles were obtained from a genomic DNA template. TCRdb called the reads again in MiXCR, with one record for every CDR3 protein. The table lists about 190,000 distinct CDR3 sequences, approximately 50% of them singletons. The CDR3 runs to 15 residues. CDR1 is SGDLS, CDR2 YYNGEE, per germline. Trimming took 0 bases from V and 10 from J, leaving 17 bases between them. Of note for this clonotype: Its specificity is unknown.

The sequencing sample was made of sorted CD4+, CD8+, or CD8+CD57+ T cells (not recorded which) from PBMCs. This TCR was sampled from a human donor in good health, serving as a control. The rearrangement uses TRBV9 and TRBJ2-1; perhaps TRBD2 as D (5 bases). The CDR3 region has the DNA TGTGCCAGCAGCGTAGGTGGGAGCCAACCGCTCGAGCAGTTCTTC. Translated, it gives CASSVGGSQPLEQFF.